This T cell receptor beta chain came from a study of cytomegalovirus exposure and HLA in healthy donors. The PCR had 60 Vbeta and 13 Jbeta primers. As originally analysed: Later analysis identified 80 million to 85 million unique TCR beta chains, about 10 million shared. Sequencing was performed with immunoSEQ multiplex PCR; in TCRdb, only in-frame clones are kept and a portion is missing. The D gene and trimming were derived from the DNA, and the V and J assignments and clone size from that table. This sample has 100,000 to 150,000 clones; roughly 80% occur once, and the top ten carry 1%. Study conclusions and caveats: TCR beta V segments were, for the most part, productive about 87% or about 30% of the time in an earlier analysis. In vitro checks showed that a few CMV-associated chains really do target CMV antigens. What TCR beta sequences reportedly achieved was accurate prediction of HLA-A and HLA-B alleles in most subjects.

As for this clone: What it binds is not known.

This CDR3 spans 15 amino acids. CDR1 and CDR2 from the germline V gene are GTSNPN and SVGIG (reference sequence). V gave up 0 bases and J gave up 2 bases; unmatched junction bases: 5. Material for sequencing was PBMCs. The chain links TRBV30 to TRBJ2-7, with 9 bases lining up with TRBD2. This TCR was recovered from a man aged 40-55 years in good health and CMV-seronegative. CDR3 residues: CAWSVGLAGTYEQYF. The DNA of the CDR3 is TGTGCCTGGAGTGTAGGGCTAGCGGGAACCTACGAGCAGTACTTC.